This T cell receptor beta chain was found in a study of cytomegalovirus exposure and HLA in healthy donors. About the research overall: Early released data had approximately 86 million unique TCRs, all coming from HLA-typed donors.

V lost 1 base and J lost 5; bases outside the gene matches: 15. In germline, CDR1 is MGHRA, CDR2 YSYEKL. The CDR3 is made up of 18 amino acids. Comments on this clone: Its target is not known.

Whole-study results and caveats: While the bulk of TCR sequences proved rare, some public TCRs turned up in many donors. A later analysis found TCR association rates differed by HLA locus, highest for DRB1 and lowest for HLA-C.

Amplification used 60 Vbeta primers and 13 Jbeta primers. The method was immunoSEQ multiplex PCR; TCRdb's version includes in-frame clones alone and lacks a portion of them. The profile shows about 160,000 clones, roughly 82% of them singletons. Unrecorded immune exposure was likely among donors, who were nominally healthy when sampled. The V call is TRBV4-1, the J call TRBJ2-5; TRBD1 matches 8 bases. Sequencing was done on a sample of PBMCs. The receptor was isolated from a man in his forties or fifties in good health and CMV-seropositive. CDR3 DNA: TGCGCCAGCAGCCAAGTCGGACAGGGAGGAGGGTTGGGGGAGACCCAGTACTTC. Protein product: CASSQVGQGGGLGETQYF.